This T cell receptor beta chain was recorded in a study of response to subunit inactivated influenza vaccine. Overall study results and limits: Authors suggested seasonal influenza vaccinations each recruit few new T cells.

Regarding this clonotype: The antigen is unknown.

The germline gives CDR1 GTSNPN, CDR2 SVGIG (reference sequence). The CDR3 consists of 14 residues. V lost 4 bases to trimming and J lost 9 bases, with 19 bases between them. MiXCR, applied by TCRdb to the RT-PCR reads, yields one record per CDR3 protein. The sample comprises 250,000 to 350,000 distinct CDR3 sequences, roughly 20% of which are singletons, and approximately 10% rests with the top ten. This sequence originates from a man between 50 and 70 years old who received an inactivated influenza vaccine. The starting material was PBMCs from blood, obtained around 22 months after vaccination. The chain joins TRBV30 to TRBJ1-5; maybe TRBD1 (5 bases). CDR3 sequence (DNA): TGTGCCTGGAATACCGACAGAATCAGCGGGCCCCAGCATTTT. Its translation is CAWNTDRISGPQHF.